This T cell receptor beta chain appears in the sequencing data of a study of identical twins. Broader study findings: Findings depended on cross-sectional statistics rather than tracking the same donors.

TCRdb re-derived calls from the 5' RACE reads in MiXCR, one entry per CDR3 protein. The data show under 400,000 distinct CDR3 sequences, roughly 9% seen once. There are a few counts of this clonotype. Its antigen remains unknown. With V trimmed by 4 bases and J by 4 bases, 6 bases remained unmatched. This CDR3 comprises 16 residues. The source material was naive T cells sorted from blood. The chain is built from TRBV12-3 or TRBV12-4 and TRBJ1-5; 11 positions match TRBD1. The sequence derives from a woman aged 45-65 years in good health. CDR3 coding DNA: TGTGCCAGCAGTTCCCTCCGGGACAGGGGGAATCAGCCCCAGCATTTT. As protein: CASSSLRDRGNQPQHF.